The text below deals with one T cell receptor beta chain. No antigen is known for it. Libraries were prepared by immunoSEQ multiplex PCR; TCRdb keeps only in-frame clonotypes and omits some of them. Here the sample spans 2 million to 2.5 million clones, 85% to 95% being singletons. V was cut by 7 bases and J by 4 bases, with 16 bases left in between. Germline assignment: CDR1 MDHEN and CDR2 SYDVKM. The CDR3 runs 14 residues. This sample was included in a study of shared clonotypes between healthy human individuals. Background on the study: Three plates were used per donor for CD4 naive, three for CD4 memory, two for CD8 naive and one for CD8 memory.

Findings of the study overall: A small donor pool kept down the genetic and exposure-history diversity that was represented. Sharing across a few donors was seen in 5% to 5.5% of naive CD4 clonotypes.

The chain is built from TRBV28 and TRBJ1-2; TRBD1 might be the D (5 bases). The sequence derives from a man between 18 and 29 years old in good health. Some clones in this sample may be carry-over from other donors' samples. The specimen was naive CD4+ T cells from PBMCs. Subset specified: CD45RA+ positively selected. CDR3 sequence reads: CASTQGGTGYGYTF. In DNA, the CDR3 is TGTGCCAGCACCCAGGGAGGGACGGGCTATGGCTACACCTTC.